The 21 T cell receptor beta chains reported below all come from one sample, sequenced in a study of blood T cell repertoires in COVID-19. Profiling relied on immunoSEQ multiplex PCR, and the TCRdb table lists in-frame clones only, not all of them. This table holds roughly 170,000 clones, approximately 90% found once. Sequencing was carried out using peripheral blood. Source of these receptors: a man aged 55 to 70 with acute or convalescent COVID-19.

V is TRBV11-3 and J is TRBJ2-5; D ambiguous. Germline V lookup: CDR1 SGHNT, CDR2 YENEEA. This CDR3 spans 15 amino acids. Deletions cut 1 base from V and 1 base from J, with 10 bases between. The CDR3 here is CASSLGLEGQETQYF. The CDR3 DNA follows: TGTGCCAGCAGCTTAGGTCTAGAAGGCCAAGAGACCCAGTACTTC.

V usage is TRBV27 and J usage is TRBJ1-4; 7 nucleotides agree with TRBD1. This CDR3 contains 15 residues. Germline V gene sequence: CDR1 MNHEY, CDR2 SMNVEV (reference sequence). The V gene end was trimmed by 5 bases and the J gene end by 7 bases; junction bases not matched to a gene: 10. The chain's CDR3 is CASSTYQRDSEKLFF. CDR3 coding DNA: TGTGCCAGCAGTACGTACCAACGGGACAGTGAAAAACTGTTTTTT.

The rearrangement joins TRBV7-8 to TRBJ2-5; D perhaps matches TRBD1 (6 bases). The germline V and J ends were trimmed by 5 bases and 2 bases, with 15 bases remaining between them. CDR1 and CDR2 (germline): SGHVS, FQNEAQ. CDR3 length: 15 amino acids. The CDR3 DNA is TGTGCCAGCAGCCGTTCTAGGACAGTTCAAGAGACCCAGTACTTC. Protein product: CASSRSRTVQETQYF.

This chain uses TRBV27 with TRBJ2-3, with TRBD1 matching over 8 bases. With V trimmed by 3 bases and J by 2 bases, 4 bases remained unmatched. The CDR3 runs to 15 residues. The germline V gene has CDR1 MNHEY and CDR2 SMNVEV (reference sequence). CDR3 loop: CASSFSGQATDTQYF. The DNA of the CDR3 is TGTGCCAGCAGTTTTTCGGGACAGGCCACAGATACGCAGTATTTT.

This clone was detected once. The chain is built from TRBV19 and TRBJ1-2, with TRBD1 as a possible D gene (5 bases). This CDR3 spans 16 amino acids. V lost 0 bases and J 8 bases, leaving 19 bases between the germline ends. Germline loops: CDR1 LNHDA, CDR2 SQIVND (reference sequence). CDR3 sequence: CASSIDRFRAVRGYTF. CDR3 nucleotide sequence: TGTGCCAGTAGTATAGATCGGTTCAGGGCGGTGAGAGGCTACACCTTC.

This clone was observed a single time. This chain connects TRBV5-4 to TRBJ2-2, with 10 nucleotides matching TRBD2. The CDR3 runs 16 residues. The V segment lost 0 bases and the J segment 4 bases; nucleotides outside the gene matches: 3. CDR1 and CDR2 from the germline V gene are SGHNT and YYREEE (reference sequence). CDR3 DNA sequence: TGTGCCAGCAGCTTGGGGCTAGCGGGAGTCACCGGGGAGCTGTTTTTT. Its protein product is CASSLGLAGVTGELFF. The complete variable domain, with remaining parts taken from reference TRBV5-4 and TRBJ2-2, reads ETGVTQSPTHLIKTRGQQVTLRCSSQSGHNTVSWYQQALGQGPQFIFQYYREEENGRGNFPPRFSGLQFPNYSSELNVNALELDDSALYLCASSLGLAGVTGELFFGEGSRLTVL.

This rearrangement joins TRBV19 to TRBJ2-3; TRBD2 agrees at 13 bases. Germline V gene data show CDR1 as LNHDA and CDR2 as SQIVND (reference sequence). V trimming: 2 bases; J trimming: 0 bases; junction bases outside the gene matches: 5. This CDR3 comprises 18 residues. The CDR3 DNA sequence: TGTGCCAGTAGTATAATACTAGCGGGAGGGCCTAGCACAGATACGCAGTATTTT. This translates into CASSIILAGGPSTDTQYF.

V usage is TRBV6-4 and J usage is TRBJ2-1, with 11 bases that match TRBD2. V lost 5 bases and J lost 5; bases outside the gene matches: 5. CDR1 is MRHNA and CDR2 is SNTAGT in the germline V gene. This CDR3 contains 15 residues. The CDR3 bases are TGTGCCAGCAGTTCACTAGCGGGAGCAGACAATGAGCAGTTCTTC. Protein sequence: CASSSLAGADNEQFF.

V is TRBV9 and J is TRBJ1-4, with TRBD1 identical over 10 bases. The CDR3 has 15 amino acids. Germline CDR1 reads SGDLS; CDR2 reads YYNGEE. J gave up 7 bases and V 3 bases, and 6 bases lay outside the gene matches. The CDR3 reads CASSAGTGAGEKLFF. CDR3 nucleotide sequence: TGTGCCAGCAGCGCCGGGACAGGGGCGGGTGAAAAACTGTTTTTT. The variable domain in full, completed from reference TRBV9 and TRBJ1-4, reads DSGVTQTPKHLITATGQRVTLRCSPRSGDLSVYWYQQSLDQGLQFLIQYYNGEERAKGNILERFSAQQFPDLHSELNLSSLELGDSALYFCASSAGTGAGEKLFFGSGTQLSVL.

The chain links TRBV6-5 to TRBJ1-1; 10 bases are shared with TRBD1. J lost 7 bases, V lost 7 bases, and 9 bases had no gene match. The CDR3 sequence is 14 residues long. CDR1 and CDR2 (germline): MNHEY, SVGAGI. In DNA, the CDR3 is TGTGCCAGCACCTCGACAGGGGGCGGAGGTGAAGCTTTCTTT. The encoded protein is CASTSTGGGGEAFF.

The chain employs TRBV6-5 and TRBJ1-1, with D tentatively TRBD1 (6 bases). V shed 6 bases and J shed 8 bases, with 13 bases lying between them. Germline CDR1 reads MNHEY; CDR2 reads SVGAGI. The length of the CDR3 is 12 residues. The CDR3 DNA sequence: TGTGCCAGCAGGAAAACAGACAGGGAAGCTTTCTTT. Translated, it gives CASRKTDREAFF.

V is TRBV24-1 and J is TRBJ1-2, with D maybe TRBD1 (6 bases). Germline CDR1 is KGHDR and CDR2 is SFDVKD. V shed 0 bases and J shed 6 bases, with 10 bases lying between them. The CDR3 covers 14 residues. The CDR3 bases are TGTGCCACCAGTGATTTGCGTACAGGGAATGGCTACACCTTC. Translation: CATSDLRTGNGYTF.

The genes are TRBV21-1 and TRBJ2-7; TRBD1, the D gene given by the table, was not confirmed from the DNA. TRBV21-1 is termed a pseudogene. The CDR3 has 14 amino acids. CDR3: CASSKVLGHHEQYV. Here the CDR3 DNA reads TGTGCCAGCAGCAAAGTTTTGGGGCACCACGAGCAGTACGTC.

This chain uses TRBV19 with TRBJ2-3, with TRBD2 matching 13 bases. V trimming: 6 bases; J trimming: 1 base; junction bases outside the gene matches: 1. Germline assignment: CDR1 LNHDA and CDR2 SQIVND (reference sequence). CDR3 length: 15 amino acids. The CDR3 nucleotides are TGTGCCAGTAGAGGACTAGCGGGGGGCACAGATACGCAGTATTTT. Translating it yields CASRGLAGGTDTQYF.

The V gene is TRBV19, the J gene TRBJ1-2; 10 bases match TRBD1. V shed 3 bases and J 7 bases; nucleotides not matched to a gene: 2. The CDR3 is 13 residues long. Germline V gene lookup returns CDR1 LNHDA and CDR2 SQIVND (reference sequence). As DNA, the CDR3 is TGTGCCAGTAGTATCCGGACAGGGGGTGGCTACACCTTC. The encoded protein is CASSIRTGGGYTF. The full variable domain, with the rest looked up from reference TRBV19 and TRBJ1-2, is DGGITQSPKYLFRKEGQNVTLSCEQNLNHDAMYWYRQDPGQGLRLIYYSQIVNDFQKGDIAEGYSVSREKKESFPLTVTSAQKNPTAFYLCASSIRTGGGYTFGSGTRLTVV.

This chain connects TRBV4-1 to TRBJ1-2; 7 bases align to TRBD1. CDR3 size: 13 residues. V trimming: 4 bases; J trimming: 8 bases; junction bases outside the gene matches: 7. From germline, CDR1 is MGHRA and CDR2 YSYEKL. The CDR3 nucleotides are TGCGCCAGCAGCCCGCCGACAGGGAGCGGCTACACCTTC. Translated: CASSPPTGSGYTF.

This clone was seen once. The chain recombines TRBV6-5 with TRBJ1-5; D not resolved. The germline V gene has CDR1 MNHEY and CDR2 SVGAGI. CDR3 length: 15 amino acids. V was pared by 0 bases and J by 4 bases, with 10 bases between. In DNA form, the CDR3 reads TGTGCCAGCAGTTACTCGATGGCGGCTAATCAGCCCCAGCATTTT. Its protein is CASSYSMAANQPQHF.

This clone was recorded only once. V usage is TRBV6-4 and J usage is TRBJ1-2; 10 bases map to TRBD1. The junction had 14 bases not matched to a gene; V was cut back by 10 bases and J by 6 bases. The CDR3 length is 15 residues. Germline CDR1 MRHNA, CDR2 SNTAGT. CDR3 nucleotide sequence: TGTGCCACAAAACCCCAGGGACAGGGGCCCCATGGCTACACCTTC. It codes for CATKPQGQGPHGYTF.

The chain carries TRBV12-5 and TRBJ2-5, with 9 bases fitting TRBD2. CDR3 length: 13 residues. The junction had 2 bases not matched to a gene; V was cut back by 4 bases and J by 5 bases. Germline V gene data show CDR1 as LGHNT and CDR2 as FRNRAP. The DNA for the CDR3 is TGTGCTAGTGGTTCTAGCGGGACGGAGACCCAGTACTTC. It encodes CASGSSGTETQYF.

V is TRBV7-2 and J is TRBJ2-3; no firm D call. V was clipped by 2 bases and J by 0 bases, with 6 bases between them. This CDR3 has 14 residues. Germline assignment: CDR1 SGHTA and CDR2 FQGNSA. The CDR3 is CASSLSTSTDTQYF. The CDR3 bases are TGTGCCAGCAGCTTATCGACTAGCACAGATACGCAGTATTTT.

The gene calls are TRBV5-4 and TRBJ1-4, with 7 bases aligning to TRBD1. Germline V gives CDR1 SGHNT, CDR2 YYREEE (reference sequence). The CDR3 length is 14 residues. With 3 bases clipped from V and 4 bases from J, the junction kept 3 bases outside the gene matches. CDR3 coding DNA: TGTGCCAGCAGCTCACAGGGGTTTAATGAAAAACTGTTTTTT. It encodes CASSSQGFNEKLFF.